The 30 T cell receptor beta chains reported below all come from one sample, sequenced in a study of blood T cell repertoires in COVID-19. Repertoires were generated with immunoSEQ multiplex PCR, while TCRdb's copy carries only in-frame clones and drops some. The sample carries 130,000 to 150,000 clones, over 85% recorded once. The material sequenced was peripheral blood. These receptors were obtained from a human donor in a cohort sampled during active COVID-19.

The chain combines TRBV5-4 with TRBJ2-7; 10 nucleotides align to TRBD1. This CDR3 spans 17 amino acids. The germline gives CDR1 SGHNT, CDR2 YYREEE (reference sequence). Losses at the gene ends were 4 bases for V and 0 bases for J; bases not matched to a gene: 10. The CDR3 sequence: CASSPQPGQGTSYEQYF. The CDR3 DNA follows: TGTGCCAGCAGCCCCCAGCCGGGACAGGGGACCTCCTACGAGCAGTACTTC.

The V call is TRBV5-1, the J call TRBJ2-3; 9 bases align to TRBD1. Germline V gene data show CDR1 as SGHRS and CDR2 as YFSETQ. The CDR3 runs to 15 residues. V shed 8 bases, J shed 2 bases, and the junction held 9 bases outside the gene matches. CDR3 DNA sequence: TGCGCCAGTAACCCTGGACAGGGGTTCACAGATACGCAGTATTTT. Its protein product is CASNPGQGFTDTQYF.

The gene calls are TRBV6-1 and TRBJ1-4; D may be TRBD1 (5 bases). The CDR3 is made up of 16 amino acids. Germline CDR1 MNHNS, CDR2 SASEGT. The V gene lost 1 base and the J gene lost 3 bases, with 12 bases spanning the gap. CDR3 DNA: TGTGCCAGCAGTGAAGACCGACAGCGACCTAATGAAAAACTGTTTTTT. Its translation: CASSEDRQRPNEKLFF.

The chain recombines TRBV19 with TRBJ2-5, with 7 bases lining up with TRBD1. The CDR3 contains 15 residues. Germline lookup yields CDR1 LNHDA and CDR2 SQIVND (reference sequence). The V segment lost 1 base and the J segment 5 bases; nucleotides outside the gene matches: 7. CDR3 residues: CASSIGRGMSETQYF. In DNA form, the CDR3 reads TGTGCCAGTAGTATAGGCAGGGGGATGTCGGAGACCCAGTACTTC.

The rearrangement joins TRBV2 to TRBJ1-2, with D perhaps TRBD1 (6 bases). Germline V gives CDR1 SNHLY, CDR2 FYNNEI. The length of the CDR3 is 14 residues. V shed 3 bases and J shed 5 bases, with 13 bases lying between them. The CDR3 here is CASSDRGLGYGYTF. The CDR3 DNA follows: TGTGCCAGCAGTGACAGGGGATTGGGATATGGCTACACCTTC.

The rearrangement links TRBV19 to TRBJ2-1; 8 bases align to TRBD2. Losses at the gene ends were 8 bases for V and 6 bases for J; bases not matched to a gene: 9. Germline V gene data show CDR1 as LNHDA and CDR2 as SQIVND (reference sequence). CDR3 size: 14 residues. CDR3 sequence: CASPPGGARNEQFF. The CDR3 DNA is TGTGCCAGTCCCCCCGGGGGGGCCCGCAATGAGCAGTTCTTC.

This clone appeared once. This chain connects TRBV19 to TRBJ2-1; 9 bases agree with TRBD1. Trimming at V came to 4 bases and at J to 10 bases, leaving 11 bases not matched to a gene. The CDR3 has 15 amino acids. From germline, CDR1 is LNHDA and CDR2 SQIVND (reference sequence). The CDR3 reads CASSNRDRVKWEQFF. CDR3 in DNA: TGTGCCAGTAGTAACCGGGACAGGGTGAAGTGGGAGCAGTTCTTC.

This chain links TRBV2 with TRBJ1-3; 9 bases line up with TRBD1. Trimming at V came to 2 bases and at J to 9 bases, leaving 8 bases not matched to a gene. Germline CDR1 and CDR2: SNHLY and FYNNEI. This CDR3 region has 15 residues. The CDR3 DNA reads TGTGCCAGCAGTGAAAGGGGGACAGGGATATCCACCATATATTTT. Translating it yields CASSERGTGISTIYF.

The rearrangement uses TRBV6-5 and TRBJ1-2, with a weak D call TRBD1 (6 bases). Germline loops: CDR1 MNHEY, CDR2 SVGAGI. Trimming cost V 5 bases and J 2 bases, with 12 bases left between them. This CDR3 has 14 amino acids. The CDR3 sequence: CASSLDRRNYGYTF. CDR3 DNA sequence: TGTGCCAGCAGTCTGGACAGAAGGAACTATGGCTACACCTTC.

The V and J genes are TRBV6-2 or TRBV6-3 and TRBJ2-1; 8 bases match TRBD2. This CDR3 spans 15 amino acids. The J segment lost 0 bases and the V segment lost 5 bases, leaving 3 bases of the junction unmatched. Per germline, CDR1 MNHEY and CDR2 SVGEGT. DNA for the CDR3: TGTGCCAGCAGTAAACGGGGGGGCTCCTACAATGAGCAGTTCTTC. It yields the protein CASSKRGGSYNEQFF.

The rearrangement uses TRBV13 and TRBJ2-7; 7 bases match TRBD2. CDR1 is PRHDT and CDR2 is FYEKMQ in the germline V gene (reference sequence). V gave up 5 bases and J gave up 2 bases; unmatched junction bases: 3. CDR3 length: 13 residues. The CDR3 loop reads CASSPGTTYEQYF. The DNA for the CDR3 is TGTGCCAGCAGCCCCGGGACTACCTACGAGCAGTACTTC.

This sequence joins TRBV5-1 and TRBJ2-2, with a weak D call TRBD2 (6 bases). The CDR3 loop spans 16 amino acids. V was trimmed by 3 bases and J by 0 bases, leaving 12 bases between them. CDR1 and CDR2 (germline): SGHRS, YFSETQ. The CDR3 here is CASSSRGDPNTGELFF. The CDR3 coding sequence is TGCGCCAGCAGCTCACGCGGGGACCCGAACACCGGGGAGCTGTTTTTT.

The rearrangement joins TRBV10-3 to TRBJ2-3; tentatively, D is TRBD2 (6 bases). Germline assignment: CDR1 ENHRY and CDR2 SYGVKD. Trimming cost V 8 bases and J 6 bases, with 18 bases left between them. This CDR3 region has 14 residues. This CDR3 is CAIHAGTVLDTQYF. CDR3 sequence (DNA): TGTGCCATCCACGCCGGGACTGTACTGGATACGCAGTATTTT.

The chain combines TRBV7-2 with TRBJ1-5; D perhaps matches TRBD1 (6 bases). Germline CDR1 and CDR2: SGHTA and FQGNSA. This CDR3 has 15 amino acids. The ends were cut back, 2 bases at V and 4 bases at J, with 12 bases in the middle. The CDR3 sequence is CASSLRWGQNQPQHF. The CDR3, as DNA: TGTGCCAGCAGCTTAAGGTGGGGGCAGAATCAGCCCCAGCATTTT.

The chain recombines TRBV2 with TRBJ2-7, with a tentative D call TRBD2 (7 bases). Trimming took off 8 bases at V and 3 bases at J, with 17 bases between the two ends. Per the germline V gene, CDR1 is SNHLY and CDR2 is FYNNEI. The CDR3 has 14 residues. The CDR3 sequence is CASRGGGLGYEQYF. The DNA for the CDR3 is TGTGCCAGCCGTGGGGGGGGGCTGGGCTACGAGCAGTACTTC.

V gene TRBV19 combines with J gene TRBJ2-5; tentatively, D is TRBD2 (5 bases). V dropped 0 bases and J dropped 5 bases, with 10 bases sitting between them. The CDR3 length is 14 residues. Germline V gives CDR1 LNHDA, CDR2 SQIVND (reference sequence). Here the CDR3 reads CASSIDPGGETQYF. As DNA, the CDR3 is TGTGCCAGTAGTATAGATCCAGGCGGGGAGACCCAGTACTTC.

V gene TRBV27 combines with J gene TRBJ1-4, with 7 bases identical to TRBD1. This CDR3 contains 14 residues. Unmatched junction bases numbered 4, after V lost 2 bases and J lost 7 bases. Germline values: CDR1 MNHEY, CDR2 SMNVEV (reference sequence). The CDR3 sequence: CASSLSQGGEKLFF. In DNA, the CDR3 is TGTGCCAGCAGTTTAAGTCAGGGGGGTGAAAAACTGTTTTTT.

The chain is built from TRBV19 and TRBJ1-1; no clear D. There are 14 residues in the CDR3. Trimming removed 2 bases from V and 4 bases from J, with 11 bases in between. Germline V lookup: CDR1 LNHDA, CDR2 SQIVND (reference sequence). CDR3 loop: CASSILSEATEAFF. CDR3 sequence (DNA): TGTGCCAGTAGTATACTATCGGAGGCCACTGAAGCTTTCTTT.

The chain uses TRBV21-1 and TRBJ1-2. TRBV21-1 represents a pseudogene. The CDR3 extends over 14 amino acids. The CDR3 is CASSKDGGEAGYTF. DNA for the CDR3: TGTGCCAGCAGCAAAGATGGGGGGGAGGCTGGCTACACCTTC.

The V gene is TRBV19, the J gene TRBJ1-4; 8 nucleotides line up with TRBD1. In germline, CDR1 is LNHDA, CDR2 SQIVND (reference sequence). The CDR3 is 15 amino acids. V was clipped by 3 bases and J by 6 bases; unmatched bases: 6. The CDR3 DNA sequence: TGTGCCAGTAGTATCGCCAGGGGACAGGATGAAAAACTGTTTTTT. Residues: CASSIARGQDEKLFF.

DNA of the CDR3: TGTGCCAGTAGTTTTCCGATAGCAGATACGCAGTATTTT. This sequence encodes CASSFPIADTQYF. The chain joins TRBV19 to TRBJ2-3; D is uncertain. The germline CDR1 and CDR2 sequences are LNHDA and SQIVND (reference sequence). Trimming shortened V by 5 bases and J by 4 bases, and 10 bases separated the two germline ends. The CDR3 consists of 13 residues.

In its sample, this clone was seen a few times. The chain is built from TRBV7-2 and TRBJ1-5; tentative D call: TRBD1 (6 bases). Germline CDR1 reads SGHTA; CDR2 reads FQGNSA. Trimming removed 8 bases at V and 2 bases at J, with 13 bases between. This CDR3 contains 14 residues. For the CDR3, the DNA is TGTGCCAGCTGCAGGGGTGATGGCAATCAGCCCCAGCATTTT. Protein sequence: CASCRGDGNQPQHF.

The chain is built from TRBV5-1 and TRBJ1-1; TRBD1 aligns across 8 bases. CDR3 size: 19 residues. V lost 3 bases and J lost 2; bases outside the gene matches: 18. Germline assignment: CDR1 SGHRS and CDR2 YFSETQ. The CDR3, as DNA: TGCGCCAGCAGCTCAAACGTTCAGGGGGCGAGCCTTATAAACACTGAAGCTTTCTTT. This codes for CASSSNVQGASLINTEAFF.

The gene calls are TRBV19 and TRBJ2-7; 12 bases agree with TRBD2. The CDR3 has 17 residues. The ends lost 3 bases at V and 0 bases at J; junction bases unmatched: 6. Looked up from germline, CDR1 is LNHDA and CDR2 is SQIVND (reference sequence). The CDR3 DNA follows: TGTGCCAGTAGTATTCCCACTAGCGGGGGGATCTCCTACGAGCAGTACTTC. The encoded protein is CASSIPTSGGISYEQYF.

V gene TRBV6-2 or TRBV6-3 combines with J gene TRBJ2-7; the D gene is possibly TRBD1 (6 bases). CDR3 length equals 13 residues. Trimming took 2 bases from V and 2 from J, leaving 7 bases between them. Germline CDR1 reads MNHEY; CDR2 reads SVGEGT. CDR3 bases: TGTGCCAGCAGTTACGGGGGCCCCTACGAGCAGTACTTC. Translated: CASSYGGPYEQYF.

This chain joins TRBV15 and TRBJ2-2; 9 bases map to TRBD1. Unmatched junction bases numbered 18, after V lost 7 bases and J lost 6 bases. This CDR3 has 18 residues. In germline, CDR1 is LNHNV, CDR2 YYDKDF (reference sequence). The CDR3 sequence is CATKQGGGEQGAAGELFF. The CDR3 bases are TGTGCCACCAAGCAGGGAGGGGGCGAACAGGGGGCCGCCGGGGAGCTGTTTTTT.

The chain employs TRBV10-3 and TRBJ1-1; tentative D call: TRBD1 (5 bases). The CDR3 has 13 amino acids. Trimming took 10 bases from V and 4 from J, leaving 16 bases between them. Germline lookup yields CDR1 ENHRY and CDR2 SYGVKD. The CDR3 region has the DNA TGTGCCACCAAAACAGGAATTAGCACTGAAGCTTTCTTT. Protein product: CATKTGISTEAFF.

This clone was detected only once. This chain's CDR3 is CASSLLWGRTGELFF. CDR3 sequence (DNA): TGTGCCAGCAGCTTATTGTGGGGGAGGACCGGGGAGCTGTTTTTT. V is TRBV7-9 and J is TRBJ2-2; the D gene is possibly TRBD2 (6 bases). Trimming took 2 bases from V and 5 from J, leaving 12 bases between them. This CDR3 is 15 amino acids long. CDR1 SEHNR and CDR2 FQNEAQ come from the germline V gene (reference sequence).

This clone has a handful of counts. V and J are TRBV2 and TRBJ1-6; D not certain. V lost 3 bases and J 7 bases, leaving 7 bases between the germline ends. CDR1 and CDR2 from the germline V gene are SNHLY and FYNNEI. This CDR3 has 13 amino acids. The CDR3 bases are TGTGCCAGCAGTGACAGACAAAATTCACCCCTCCACTTT. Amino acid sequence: CASSDRQNSPLHF. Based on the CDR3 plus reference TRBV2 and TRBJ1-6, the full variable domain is EPEVTQTPSHQVTQMGQEVILRCVPISNHLYFYWYRQILGQKVEFLVSFYNNEISEKSEIFDDQFSVERPDGSNFTLKIRSTKLEDSAMYFCASSDRQNSPLHFGNGTRLTVT.

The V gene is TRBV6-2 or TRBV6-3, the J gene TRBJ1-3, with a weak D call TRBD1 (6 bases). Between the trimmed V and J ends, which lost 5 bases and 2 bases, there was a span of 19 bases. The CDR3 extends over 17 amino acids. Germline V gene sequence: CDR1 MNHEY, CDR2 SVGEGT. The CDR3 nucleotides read TGTGCCAGCAGTCGGACCATTCGGGGGGCGACTGGAAACACCATATATTTT. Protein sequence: CASSRTIRGATGNTIYF.